Given below is one T cell receptor beta chain in context. The entry originates in a study of blood T cell repertoires in COVID-19. Study context: The origin of the acute and convalescent COVID-19 samples was the United States, Italy and Spain. PBMCs, B-cell-depleted T cells, or T cells were the source of the cDNA or gDNA that made up the material.

Authors' methods: Reference gene primer amplification in the assay estimated nucleated cell counts. Measured with immunoSEQ multiplex PCR; TCRdb has only the in-frame clones, and not every one. That table furnishes V, J and clone size, whereas the DNA furnished D and trimming. Of around 89,000 clones detected, more than 70% appear once; the ten largest clones hold about 15%. Germline values: CDR1 LNHNV, CDR2 YYDKDF (reference sequence). The CDR3 is 15 residues long. Trimming pared 4 bases from V and 2 bases from J, leaving 14 bases between. The sample was peripheral blood. The TCR was taken from a woman of 80 years or more with acute or convalescent COVID-19. V gene TRBV15 combines with J gene TRBJ1-2; tentative D call: TRBD1 (5 bases). CDR3 residues: CATSTRRAMNYGYTF. The CDR3 DNA reads TGTGCCACCAGCACCCGCAGGGCGATGAACTATGGCTACACCTTC.